A single sample is the source of the 9 T cell receptor beta chains below, sequenced in a study of monozygotic twins with inflammatory bowel disease. No DNA is given; TCRdb re-called the 5' RACE reads and lists each CDR3 protein once. This specimen shows approximately 100,000 distinct CDR3 sequences; the ten leading clones hold around 1.9%. Sequences were obtained from blood. These receptors were taken from a human donor with ulcerative colitis or Crohn's disease, or a healthy co-twin of an affected twin (not recorded which).

The chain has TRBV12-3 or TRBV12-4 and TRBJ2-1; absent DNA, TCRdb's TRBD2 call cannot be checked. This CDR3 region has 14 residues. The CDR3 sequence: CASSSGGPYNEQFF.

The chain uses TRBV6-5 and TRBJ1-1. The germline V gene encodes CDR1 MNHEY and CDR2 SVGAGI. The CDR3 consists of 13 residues. CDR3 loop: CATKEFANTEAFF.

This clonotype ranks as medium-sized in terms of frequency. This chain joins TRBV27 and TRBJ1-2; the D gene TCRdb calls, TRBD1, cannot be checked with no DNA. The CDR3 is 14 amino acids. Germline CDR1 MNHEY, CDR2 SMNVEV (reference sequence). Here the CDR3 reads CASSPLRGFYGYTF.

The CDR3 loop reads CASSLSGAGYGYTF. The rearrangement uses TRBV12-3 or TRBV12-4 and TRBJ1-2; no DNA is available, so the TRBD1 call from TCRdb remains unchecked. This CDR3 spans 14 amino acids.

The chain carries TRBV5-1 and TRBJ2-1; with no DNA, the TCRdb D assignment of TRBD2 cannot be verified. The CDR3 spans 15 residues. Germline CDR1 and CDR2: SGHRS and YFSETQ. Here the CDR3 reads CARGISGGEYNEQFF.

The chain carries TRBV6-5 and TRBJ1-1. The CDR3 covers 12 residues. Germline loops: CDR1 MNHEY, CDR2 SVGAGI. This CDR3 is CASSYASGEAFF.

This chain uses TRBV5-1 with TRBJ1-5; TCRdb outputs TRBD1, but without DNA this stays unchecked. Germline V gives CDR1 SGHRS, CDR2 YFSETQ. This CDR3 spans 15 amino acids. This chain's CDR3 is CASSLIWGSNQPQHF.

This chain uses TRBV7-2 with TRBJ2-1; as DNA is missing, the TRBD2 call by TCRdb cannot be tested. This CDR3 contains 16 residues. The germline gives CDR1 SGHTA, CDR2 FQGNSA. The CDR3 sequence is CASSRPGTRAYNEQFF.

The chain employs TRBV4-1 and TRBJ2-1. Germline V gene data show CDR1 as MGHRA and CDR2 as YSYEKL. CDR3 length: 13 residues. CDR3: CASSQEWGGEQFF.